This TCR beta chain was profiled in a study of blood T cell repertoires in COVID-19 (TCRdb year 2020). About the study as a whole: Samples from collaborators originated in the United States, Italy and Spain and spanned both the acute and convalescent phases of COVID-19. The prospective study material was composed of cDNA or gDNA derived from T cells, B-cell-depleted T cells, or PBMCs. The dataset comprised deeply sampled blood TCRbeta repertoires from subjects exposed to, actively infected with, or recovered from COVID-19. The repertoires were released in a freely available public database intended as a resource for research on the immune response to SARS-CoV-2. The samples were drawn from two sources: the first 160 participants of the ongoing ImmuneRACE study, and 1,254 subjects contributed by 6 global collaborators. A de-identified subject ID, COVID-19 status, age in years and sex were almost always included in the sample metadata. HLA class I and class II types, where available, came from metadata supplied by the sample provider rather than from assay-based typing.

Regarding this clone: This receptor's antigen is unknown. Per-base quality was not reported, and no clone a single base away is much larger than it.

The immunoSEQ Assay, a bias-controlled multiplex PCR, was used to amplify TCRbeta CDR3 regions from genomic DNA. On the authors' methods: The number of nucleated cells in each sample was estimated by amplification of reference gene primers within the assay. To quantify the absolute abundance of each unique TCRbeta CDR3 rearrangement, sequence reads were collapsed and filtered. For each sample, productive Simpson clonality was calculated by taking the square root of Simpson's diversity index across productive rearrangements. The table was pulled from immuneACCESS by TCRdb, which kept in-frame rearrangements only. Such tables lose some clones; where checked, under half of the loss comes from unresolved V genes, and the rest has no known cause. Clone size and the V and J calls come from that table; the DNA yielded D and trimming. In this sample the table shows around 80,000 clones, roughly 77% of which occur a single time. The biggest ten clones account for approximately 5.8% of the sample.

The investigation overall reported the following: Clinical and demographic metadata were provided uncurated, with the amount varying by source and participant.

Whole blood was collected in K2EDTA tubes by collaborating institutions according to the institutions' own protocols. For TCRbeta analysis, collaborator samples were shipped as frozen whole blood, as isolated PBMCs, or as DNA extracted from either sample type. This TCR was sampled from a man aged 50-60 years with active or convalescent COVID-19. Sequenced input: peripheral blood.

The CDR3 loop reads CASSFGQGSNTIYF. Here is the DNA: TGTGCCAGCAGCTTCGGGCAGGGTAGCAACACCATATATTTT. Recombination connected TRBV11-2 to TRBJ1-3; possibly the D gene is TRBD1, per 5 matching bases. Trimming at the junction amounts to 3 bases on V and 7 bases on J, and the germline ends lie 13 bases apart. Counted from cysteine to phenylalanine, this CDR3 has 14 amino acids. Of all the DNA, just the CDR3 is kept, 42 bases in frame from base 1. Taken from the germline V gene, the CDR1 and CDR2 loops are SGHAT and FQNNGV.